This T cell receptor (beta chain) originates from a study of CD8+ T cells in alopecia areata. Overall study findings and caveats: Sequenced scalp T cells also include alphabeta T cells resident in normal skin. Researchers report lesional scalp, most notably alopecia totalis/universalis, outstripped normal scalp in clonality.

As regards this clone: Its antigen is as yet unknown.

Extracted RNA was reverse transcribed, and the resulting cDNA served as sequencing template. Profiled with immunoSEQ multiplex PCR; TCRdb holds only in-frame clones, not every one. The table records roughly 150,000 clones, 55% of them present only once. V lost 0 bases and J lost 0, with 12 bases in between. The CDR3 sequence is 17 residues long. Germline V gene sequence: CDR1 SGHVS, CDR2 FQNEAQ. The source of this sequence is a human donor in good health. This chain links TRBV7-8 with TRBJ2-1; D not certain. Sequencing input: CD4+ T cells sorted from blood. CDR3 protein: CASSLAPTRNSYNEQFF. CDR3 sequence (DNA): TGTGCCAGCAGCTTAGCGCCTACCAGGAACTCCTACAATGAGCAGTTCTTC.